Presented here are 7 T cell receptor beta chains from one specimen sequenced in a study of T cells expressing NK-cell markers. Reanalyzing the 5' RACE reads, TCRdb keeps one entry per CDR3 protein, without DNA. Here the sample table reports 450,000 to 600,000 distinct CDR3 sequences. Sequenced: blood T cells: a sorted CD56 or NKG2C T cell subset, CD4+ or CD8+ T cells, or bulk PBMC T cells (not recorded which). The origin of the receptors is a man younger than 35 in good health.

The chain has TRBV18 and TRBJ2-2; TCRdb proposes TRBD1, but this gene call is untestable without DNA. Germline CDR1 reads KGHSH; CDR2 reads LQKENI. This CDR3 is 15 amino acids long. This CDR3 reads CASSPPTTGSGELFF.

The chain employs TRBV20-1 and TRBJ1-1. Looked up from germline, CDR1 is DFQATT and CDR2 is SNEGSKA (reference sequence). CDR3 length: 13 amino acids. The CDR3: CSAYLGLNTEAFF.

The chain has TRBV4-2 and TRBJ2-5; the D gene TCRdb calls, TRBD2, cannot be checked with no DNA. The CDR3 loop spans 16 amino acids. The V gene's germline CDR1 is LGHNA and CDR2 YNFKEQ. CDR3: CASSLLTSGDQETQYF.

This sequence joins TRBV5-1 and TRBJ2-2; the TRBD1 assignment by TCRdb is unverifiable without DNA. The length of the CDR3 is 17 residues. Per germline, CDR1 SGHRS and CDR2 YFSETQ. The CDR3 region is CASSLAWTGDGTGELFF.

The rearrangement uses TRBV7-9 and TRBJ2-3; as DNA is missing, the TRBD2 call by TCRdb cannot be tested. Germline assignment: CDR1 SEHNR and CDR2 FQNEAQ (reference sequence). CDR3 length equals 16 residues. This chain's CDR3 is CASSSRLAGGGDTQYF.

The CDR3 loop reads CASSFPGQGNSDTQYF. The chain is built from TRBV7-2 and TRBJ2-3; TCRdb's assignment of TRBD1 cannot be checked, as there is no DNA. The germline V gene has CDR1 SGHTA and CDR2 FQGNSA. There are 16 residues in the CDR3.

This sequence joins TRBV5-1 and TRBJ1-2; TCRdb selects TRBD1, and the lack of DNA leaves this call unchecked. Germline V gene lookup returns CDR1 SGHRS and CDR2 YFSETQ. The CDR3 is made up of 15 amino acids. CDR3 residues: CASSNTLDRGDGYTF.